These 23 T cell receptor beta chains were all obtained from the same sample, sequenced in a study of CD8 T cells in Susac syndrome. The RNA, about 0.45 to 1 ug, was put through reverse transcription using random hexamers. TCRdb reprocessed the immunoSEQ multiplex PCR reads via MiXCR and lists one record per CDR3 protein. The sample consists of 200,000 to 250,000 distinct CDR3 sequences, about 93% of them appearing once. The sample consisted of CD4+ T cells from PBMCs. These receptors all come from a human donor with multiple sclerosis.

This clonotype was detected only once. CDR3 bases: TGTGCCAGCAGCTCGGGACAGGGGGCGGGAGAGACCCAGTACTTC. Amino acid sequence: CASSSGQGAGETQYF. This chain uses TRBV5-4 with TRBJ2-5, with TRBD1 matching over 12 bases. Germline-derived CDR1 and CDR2 are SGHNT and YYREEE (reference sequence). CDR3 length: 15 residues. V shed 3 bases and J 4 bases; nucleotides not matched to a gene: 4.

V is TRBV11-3 and J is TRBJ1-1; D is unresolved. This CDR3 comprises 13 residues. The V gene lost 4 bases and the J gene lost 7 bases, with 13 bases spanning the gap. CDR1 is SGHNT and CDR2 is YENEEA in the germline V gene. CDR3 DNA sequence: TGTGCCAGCAGCTCCAACCCAAAGGGTGAAGCTTTCTTT. Its translation is CASSSNPKGEAFF.

The rearrangement uses TRBV19 and TRBJ1-5; D remains ambiguous. The CDR3 spans 12 residues. Germline values: CDR1 LNHDA, CDR2 SQIVND (reference sequence). Trimming shortened V by 5 bases and J by 5 bases, and 7 bases separated the two germline ends. CDR3 sequence reads: CASSASYQPQHF. CDR3 DNA sequence: TGTGCCAGTAGTGCCTCATATCAGCCCCAGCATTTT.

The chain is built from TRBV29-1 and TRBJ1-1; possibly TRBD1 for D (6 bases). The V gene lost 3 bases and the J gene lost 1 base, with 12 bases spanning the gap. Germline assignment: CDR1 SQVTM and CDR2 ANQGSEA. The CDR3 length is 14 residues. Here the CDR3 reads CSVDGSGANTEAFF. In DNA form, the CDR3 reads TGCAGCGTTGATGGGTCGGGGGCGAACACTGAAGCTTTCTTT.

The chain carries TRBV19 and TRBJ1-3; D unresolved. V dropped 7 bases and J dropped 0 bases, with 13 bases sitting between them. Germline V gene lookup returns CDR1 LNHDA and CDR2 SQIVND (reference sequence). The CDR3 is 15 residues long. For the CDR3, the DNA is TGTGCCAGTACCAAAGCGGGTAACTCTGGAAACACCATATATTTT. Translated: CASTKAGNSGNTIYF.

This clonotype was recorded once. This chain joins TRBV11-3 and TRBJ2-6; D is ambiguous. Germline V gene sequence: CDR1 SGHNT, CDR2 YENEEA. The germline V and J ends were trimmed by 7 bases and 0 bases, with 10 bases remaining between them. The length of the CDR3 is 15 residues. CDR3 sequence reads: CASNPDRSGANVLTF. CDR3 nucleotide sequence: TGTGCCAGCAACCCGGATCGCTCTGGGGCCAACGTCCTGACTTTC. Full variable domain (missing parts from reference TRBV11-3 and TRBJ2-6): EAGVVQSPRYKIIEKKQPVAFWCNPISGHNTLYWYLQNLGQGPELLIRYENEEAVDDSQLPKDRFSAERLKGVDSTLKIQPAELGDSAVYLCASNPDRSGANVLTFGAGSRLTVL.

This clonotype was counted only a few times. J is TRBJ2-7 and V is TRBV28, with 10 bases matching TRBD1. CDR1 and CDR2 (germline): MDHEN, SYDVKM. The V gene end was trimmed by 7 bases and the J gene end by 4 bases; junction bases not matched to a gene: 7. The CDR3 contains 14 residues. The CDR3: CASKNDRGPYEQYF. The DNA of the CDR3 is TGTGCCAGCAAAAACGACAGGGGGCCTTACGAGCAGTACTTC.

This clonotype is a singleton in its sample. V is TRBV15 and J is TRBJ2-1, with TRBD2 identical over 7 bases. CDR3 length equals 15 residues. Germline trimming cut 3 bases from V and 2 bases from J; bases unmatched to any gene: 4. Germline CDR1 is LNHNV and CDR2 is YYDKDF (reference sequence). The CDR3 region is CATSSWLAAYNEQFF. In DNA, the CDR3 is TGTGCCACCAGCAGTTGGCTAGCGGCCTACAATGAGCAGTTCTTC.

The chain joins TRBV29-1 to TRBJ2-1; the D is unclear. This CDR3 is 15 amino acids long. Trimming pared 5 bases from V and 0 bases from J, leaving 14 bases between. Germline CDR1 is SQVTM and CDR2 is ANQGSEA. The CDR3 DNA is TGCAGCGTTTTAAAGCCCAAGGGCTCCTACAATGAGCAGTTCTTC. Translating gives CSVLKPKGSYNEQFF.

The DNA of the CDR3 is TGTGCCAGCAGCTTCTCGGCGGTAAACACTGAAGCTTTCTTT. Encoded protein: CASSFSAVNTEAFF. The chain recombines TRBV7-2 with TRBJ1-1; D is uncertain. The germline V gene has CDR1 SGHTA and CDR2 FQGNSA. With 3 bases removed from V and 2 bases from J, the gap between germline ends came to 10 bases. This CDR3 has 14 amino acids.

The chain is built from TRBV27 and TRBJ2-3, with D possibly being TRBD2 (5 bases). The length of the CDR3 is 15 residues. V lost 3 bases, J lost 1 base, and 11 bases lay in between. Per the germline V gene, CDR1 is MNHEY and CDR2 is SMNVEV (reference sequence). In nucleotides, the CDR3 is TGTGCCAGCAGTTTCCGGGATGGCGGCACAGATACGCAGTATTTT. Residues: CASSFRDGGTDTQYF.

CDR3 amino acids: CASSEPGFGSEKLFF. The CDR3 region has the DNA TGTGCCAGCAGTGAACCCGGGTTCGGGAGTGAAAAACTGTTTTTT. The chain employs TRBV6-1 and TRBJ1-4; D remains ambiguous. V was cut by 2 bases and J by 7 bases, with 14 bases left in between. Germline lookup yields CDR1 MNHNS and CDR2 SASEGT. This CDR3 has 15 amino acids.

The chain recombines TRBV14 with TRBJ1-3, with unresolved D. Trimming cost V 0 bases and J 4 bases, with 7 bases left between them. Germline values: CDR1 SGHDN, CDR2 FVKESK. The CDR3 is made up of 14 amino acids. The CDR3 DNA sequence: TGTGCCAGCAGCCAAGACCCGCGAGGAAACACCATATATTTT. It codes for CASSQDPRGNTIYF.

The chain joins TRBV7-3 to TRBJ2-3, with 7 bases identical to TRBD1. The germline V gene has CDR1 SGHTA and CDR2 FQGTGA. The CDR3 length is 16 residues. V dropped 5 bases and J dropped 0; count of bases not matched to a gene: 8. The CDR3 DNA follows: TGTGCCAGCAGCACCCGGACAGGACCTAGCACAGATACGCAGTATTTT. Translation gives CASSTRTGPSTDTQYF.

DNA for the CDR3: TGTGCCAGCAGTCGGGACTTCTGGACAGGGCAGTACTTC. Translating it yields CASSRDFWTGQYF. The chain links TRBV7-6 to TRBJ2-7, with a tentative D call TRBD1 (7 bases). CDR3 size: 13 residues. V lost 6 bases, J lost 9 bases, and 18 bases lay in between. Germline V gives CDR1 SGHVS, CDR2 FNYEAQ.

The rearrangement joins TRBV29-1 to TRBJ2-1; TRBD2 agrees at 9 bases. Trimming at V came to 1 base and at J to 11 bases, leaving 6 bases not matched to a gene. CDR3 length: 13 residues. Germline lookup yields CDR1 SQVTM and CDR2 ANQGSEA. The CDR3 loop reads CSVEGASGTQQFF. CDR3 coding DNA: TGCAGCGTTGAAGGAGCTAGCGGGACGCAGCAGTTCTTC.

The table lists this clonotype with a count of one. V usage is TRBV24-1 and J usage is TRBJ2-6; D might be TRBD2 (5 bases). V was pared by 8 bases and J by 7 bases, with 17 bases between. CDR1 and CDR2 from the germline V gene are KGHDR and SFDVKD. This CDR3 has 15 amino acids. DNA of the CDR3: TGTGCCACCACCGTACGGGGTTCTGAAGCCAACGTCCTGACTTTC. It specifies CATTVRGSEANVLTF.

V and J are TRBV5-1 and TRBJ2-6; either TRBD1 or TRBD2 may supply D (6 bases each). V lost 4 bases and J lost 0, with 11 bases in between. This CDR3 is 16 amino acids long. Germline V gene lookup returns CDR1 SGHRS and CDR2 YFSETQ. Here the CDR3 reads CASSLEGGSGANVLTF. The CDR3, as DNA: TGCGCCAGCAGCCTGGAGGGGGGCTCTGGGGCCAACGTCCTGACTTTC.

The rearrangement uses TRBV18 and TRBJ1-3, with unresolved D. The CDR3 spans 15 residues. With 1 base removed from V and 0 bases from J, the gap between germline ends came to 7 bases. CDR1 and CDR2 (germline): KGHSH, LQKENI. The DNA of the CDR3 is TGTGCCAGCTCACCACTGGAAGGCTCTGGAAACACCATATATTTT. Protein: CASSPLEGSGNTIYF.

The chain carries TRBV3-1 and TRBJ2-5, with TRBD2 as a possible D gene (5 bases). Per the germline V gene, CDR1 is LGHDT and CDR2 is YNNKEL (reference sequence). Trimming took off 1 base at V and 3 bases at J, with 12 bases between the two ends. The length of the CDR3 is 15 residues. The CDR3 spells CASSQGDGDKETQYF. The CDR3 coding sequence is TGTGCCAGCAGCCAAGGTGACGGGGATAAAGAGACCCAGTACTTC.

The chain is built from TRBV20-1 and TRBJ2-4; 8 positions match TRBD2. CDR1 is DFQATT and CDR2 is SNEGSKA in the germline V gene (reference sequence). V lost 4 bases and J lost 9; bases outside the gene matches: 5. The CDR3 covers 12 residues. CDR3 sequence: CSANGGAGIQYF. Here the CDR3 DNA reads TGCAGTGCTAACGGGGGGGCGGGCATTCAGTACTTC.

The sample holds a few counts of this clonotype. V and J are TRBV15 and TRBJ2-7; D is unresolved. The germline V gene has CDR1 LNHNV and CDR2 YYDKDF (reference sequence). V lost 0 bases, J lost 6 bases, and 12 bases lay in between. CDR3 length equals 14 residues. The CDR3 DNA is TGTGCCACCAGCAGAGATCCGACGAGCCCCGAGCAGTACGTC. Protein: CATSRDPTSPEQYV.

The chain joins TRBV9 to TRBJ1-3; maybe TRBD1 (5 bases). Germline V gives CDR1 SGDLS, CDR2 YYNGEE. The CDR3 runs to 14 residues. Trimming stripped 1 base from V and 12 bases from J, with 17 bases between. The CDR3 bases are TGTGCCAGCAGCGTATTCGGGGACGCCGGGGTCATATATTTT. Translation gives CASSVFGDAGVIYF.